This entry lists 12 T cell receptor beta chains sequenced from one sample in a study of T cell responses to AZD1222 COVID-19 vaccine. Assay used: immunoSEQ multiplex PCR; TCRdb lists only in-frame clones, some missing. The data show tens of thousands of clones, 90% seen once. This sample comprised peripheral blood, obtained 28 days after the second AZD1222 dose. The receptor source for this set is an adult who received the AZD1222 COVID-19 vaccine.

The V call is TRBV6-4, the J call TRBJ1-2; no clear D. The germline CDR1 and CDR2 sequences are MRHNA and SNTAGT. The CDR3 is made up of 12 amino acids. The germline V and J ends were trimmed by 4 bases and 8 bases, with 11 bases remaining between them. CDR3 DNA: TGTGCCAGCAGTGTCGAAGGTGGAGGCTACACCTTC. Its translation is CASSVEGGGYTF.

This chain links TRBV30 with TRBJ2-2; no firm D call. This CDR3 contains 16 residues. Per the germline V gene, CDR1 is GTSNPN and CDR2 is SVGIG (reference sequence). V lost 2 bases and J lost 5, with 18 bases in between. The CDR3 loop reads CAWSSRKGRGTGELFF. CDR3 nucleotide sequence: TGTGCCTGGAGTAGCAGAAAGGGAAGAGGTACCGGGGAGCTGTTTTTT.

V and J are TRBV19 and TRBJ1-1; D might be TRBD1 (5 bases). The V end was cut by 4 bases, the J end by 2 bases, with 8 bases between. The CDR3 covers 13 residues. Germline CDR1 LNHDA, CDR2 SQIVND (reference sequence). CDR3 residues: CASSKTANTEAFF. DNA of the CDR3: TGTGCCAGTAGTAAGACAGCTAACACTGAAGCTTTCTTT. Together with reference TRBV19 and TRBJ1-1, the CDR3 gives the full variable domain: DGGITQSPKYLFRKEGQNVTLSCEQNLNHDAMYWYRQDPGQGLRLIYYSQIVNDFQKGDIAEGYSVSREKKESFPLTVTSAQKNPTAFYLCASSKTANTEAFFGQGTRLTVV.

The rearrangement uses TRBV7-2 and TRBJ2-5, with D unresolved. Per the germline V gene, CDR1 is SGHTA and CDR2 is FQGNSA. This CDR3 region has 15 residues. V lost 5 bases and J 5 bases, leaving 18 bases between the germline ends. The CDR3 DNA is TGTGCCAGCAGCGCCCGCTCTACTGGGTTGGAGACCCAGTACTTC. It is translated as CASSARSTGLETQYF. Supplemented by reference TRBV7-2 and TRBJ2-5, the full variable domain reads GAGVSQSPSNKVTEKGKDVELRCDPISGHTALYWYRQSLGQGLEFLIYFQGNSAPDKSGLPSDRFSAERTGGSVSTLTIQRTQQEDSAVYLCASSARSTGLETQYFGPGTRLLVL.

The CDR3 reads CAISGTGSYNSPLHF. The CDR3, as DNA: TGTGCCATCAGTGGGACCGGCTCCTATAATTCACCCCTCCACTTT. The chain couples TRBV10-3 to TRBJ1-6; no reliable D call. The CDR3 runs to 15 residues. CDR1 is ENHRY, CDR2 SYGVKD, per germline. The V gene lost 4 bases and the J gene lost 0 bases, with 7 bases spanning the gap.

The count of this clone is one. The V and J genes are TRBV18 and TRBJ1-5, with a tentative D call TRBD1 (5 bases). Between the trimmed V and J ends, which lost 0 bases and 7 bases, there was a span of 7 bases. This CDR3 contains 13 residues. Germline CDR1 is KGHSH and CDR2 is LQKENI. This CDR3 is CASSPPGTQPQHF. The CDR3 nucleotides read TGTGCCAGCTCACCACCGGGGACCCAGCCCCAGCATTTT. The full variable domain, in which reference TRBV18 and TRBJ1-5 provide the parts outside the CDR3, is NAGVMQNPRHLVRRRGQEARLRCSPMKGHSHVYWYRQLPEEGLKFMVYLQKENIIDESGMPKERFSAEFPKEGPSILRIQQVVRGDSAAYFCASSPPGTQPQHFGDGTRLSIL.

The chain joins TRBV10-1 to TRBJ1-1, with a possible D match to TRBD1 (5 bases). Trimming stripped 7 bases from V and 5 bases from J, with 17 bases between. The CDR3 has 14 amino acids. The germline V gene has CDR1 WNHNN and CDR2 SYGVQD (reference sequence). Here the CDR3 reads CASMGRRVGTEAFF. CDR3 bases: TGCGCCAGCATGGGGCGGAGGGTCGGTACTGAAGCTTTCTTT.

The V gene is TRBV27, the J gene TRBJ1-2; D might be TRBD1 (6 bases). The CDR3 runs to 14 residues. The V end lost 3 bases, the J end lost 8 bases, and 16 bases lay between the germline ends. Germline loops: CDR1 MNHEY, CDR2 SMNVEV (reference sequence). CDR3 DNA sequence: TGTGCCAGCAGTTTGAGGGGGGAACGGGAGGGCTACACCTTC. It is translated as CASSLRGEREGYTF.

A single count supports this clone. The chain links TRBV6-5 to TRBJ2-7; perhaps TRBD2 as D (5 bases). Between the trimmed V and J ends, which lost 0 bases and 6 bases, there was a span of 15 bases. Germline CDR1 MNHEY, CDR2 SVGAGI. This CDR3 contains 15 residues. The CDR3 DNA reads TGTGCCAGCAGTTACTCGTTAACAGACGGGATCGAGCAGTACTTC. Amino acids: CASSYSLTDGIEQYF.

The J gene is TRBJ2-3, the V gene TRBV5-1; TRBD1 agrees at 8 bases. The CDR3 sequence is 15 residues long. The germline CDR1 and CDR2 sequences are SGHRS and YFSETQ. The trim removed 0 bases at V and 3 bases at J, leaving 3 bases unmatched. CDR3 in amino acids: CASSLAGQGTDTQYF. The CDR3 nucleotides are TGCGCCAGCAGCTTGGCAGGACAGGGAACAGATACGCAGTATTTT.

V is TRBV28 and J is TRBJ1-1, with D perhaps TRBD1 (5 bases). Germline assignment: CDR1 MDHEN and CDR2 SYDVKM. The CDR3 is 14 residues long. The V end lost 4 bases, the J end lost 5 bases, and 14 bases lay between the germline ends. The DNA of the CDR3 is TGTGCCAGCAGTTGGCCCCAGGGTGGGACTGAAGCTTTCTTT. It is translated as CASSWPQGGTEAFF.

This clone was counted once. The rearrangement uses TRBV14 and TRBJ2-5; D unclear. This CDR3 is built from 12 residues. V lost 1 base, J lost 5 bases, and 5 bases lay in between. Per the germline V gene, CDR1 is SGHDN and CDR2 is FVKESK. The CDR3: CASSQAWETQYF. The CDR3 DNA follows: TGTGCCAGCAGCCAAGCCTGGGAGACCCAGTACTTC. Filled out from reference TRBV14 and TRBJ2-5, the complete variable domain reads EAGVTQFPSHSVIEKGQTVTLRCDPISGHDNLYWYRRVMGKEIKFLLHFVKESKQDESGMPNNRFLAERTGGTYSTLKVQPAELEDSGVYFCASSQAWETQYFGPGTRLLVL.